These 24 T cell receptor beta chains originate from one sample sequenced in a study of cytomegalovirus exposure and HLA in healthy donors (dated by TCRdb to about 2017). Receptor libraries were prepared by the immunoSEQ multiplex PCR assay. The multiplex PCR relied on a mix of 60 forward primers for TCR Vbeta segments and 13 reverse primers for TCR Jbeta segments. TCRdb carries this immuneACCESS record with in-frame sequences only. Its versions omit some clonotypes, under half of them owing to an unresolved V gene in the studies checked, with the rest unexplained. This sample gives around 90,000 clones in total; approximately 79% of them show up just once. Around 3% of the sample lies in the top ten. The sample comprised PBMCs. All receptors derive from a man aged 30 to 45 in good health and CMV-seronegative.

The V call is TRBV13, the J call TRBJ1-4, with D uncertain. This CDR3 comprises 16 residues. Germline CDR1 reads PRHDT; CDR2 reads FYEKMQ (reference sequence). V lost 5 bases and J lost 5, with 18 bases in between. The CDR3 here is CASSPRLSFSNEKLFF. The DNA for the CDR3 is TGTGCCAGCAGCCCGAGGCTGAGTTTTTCAAATGAAAAACTGTTTTTT.

The gene calls are TRBV7-6 and TRBJ1-4; D may be TRBD1 (5 bases). V was shortened by 5 bases and J by 2 bases, with 9 bases between the two germline ends. Germline V CDR1 and CDR2: SGHVS, FNYEAQ. The CDR3 contains 14 residues. CDR3 sequence reads: CASSPGLTNEKLFF. In DNA form, the CDR3 reads TGTGCCAGCAGCCCAGGGCTGACTAATGAAAAACTGTTTTTT. Using reference TRBV7-6 and TRBJ1-4 for the parts outside the CDR3, the full variable domain is GAGVSQSPRYKVTKRGQDVALRCDPISGHVSLYWYRQALGQGPEFLTYFNYEAQQDKSGLPNDRFSAERPEGSISTLTIQRTEQRDSAMYRCASSPGLTNEKLFFGSGTQLSVL.

The rearrangement links TRBV11-3 to TRBJ1-3; D gene uncertain. Germline V lookup: CDR1 SGHNT, CDR2 YENEEA. This CDR3 has 14 amino acids. V was pared by 5 bases and J by 1 base, with 9 bases between. The CDR3 reads CASSQGDSGNTIYF. The CDR3 nucleotides are TGTGCCAGCAGCCAAGGAGATTCTGGAAACACCATATATTTT.

The V gene is TRBV15, the J gene TRBJ1-1; possible D gene TRBD1, 5 bases. V lost 0 bases to trimming and J lost 8 bases, with 10 bases between them. The CDR3 sequence is 13 residues long. CDR1 LNHNV and CDR2 YYDKDF come from the germline V gene (reference sequence). The CDR3 loop is CATSRDYQGEAFF. CDR3 sequence (DNA): TGTGCCACCAGCAGAGATTACCAGGGAGAAGCTTTCTTT.

The chain has TRBV27 and TRBJ1-5; the D is unclear. The V and J ends lost 0 bases and 4 bases respectively, with 4 bases between them. The CDR3 is made up of 13 amino acids. Per the germline V gene, CDR1 is MNHEY and CDR2 is SMNVEV (reference sequence). CDR3 nucleotides: TGTGCCAGCAGTTTATCCGCGAATCAGCCCCAGCATTTT. This translates into CASSLSANQPQHF.

J is TRBJ1-2 and V is TRBV4-1; 7 bases are a match to TRBD1. From germline, CDR1 is MGHRA and CDR2 YSYEKL. The CDR3 length is 15 residues. Germline trimming cut 2 bases from V and 2 bases from J; bases unmatched to any gene: 5. As DNA, the CDR3 is TGCGCCAGCAGCCAAAGACAGGGAACAAACTATGGCTACACCTTC. Amino acid sequence: CASSQRQGTNYGYTF.

This clone turned up a few times. This chain links TRBV7-8 with TRBJ2-7; 10 positions match TRBD2. Trimming at V came to 5 bases and at J to 4 bases, leaving 5 bases not matched to a gene. Germline V gene lookup returns CDR1 SGHVS and CDR2 FQNEAQ. The CDR3 is 14 residues long. The CDR3 DNA reads as TGTGCCAGCAGCCGTAGCGGGGGGCGATACGAGCAGTACTTC. Protein product: CASSRSGGRYEQYF. Filled out from reference TRBV7-8 and TRBJ2-7, the complete variable domain reads GAGVSQSPRYKVAKRGQDVALRCDPISGHVSLFWYQQALGQGPEFLTYFQNEAQLDKSGLPSDRFFAERPEGSVSTLKIQRTQQEDSAVYLCASSRSGGRYEQYFGPGTRLTVT.

This sequence joins TRBV15 and TRBJ1-1; D may be TRBD1 (5 bases). CDR1 is LNHNV and CDR2 is YYDKDF in the germline V gene (reference sequence). V was trimmed by 0 bases and J by 7 bases, leaving 9 bases between them. The CDR3 totals 13 residues. In nucleotides, the CDR3 is TGTGCCACCAGCAGAGAGGGGGGACGTGAAGCTTTCTTT. Protein sequence: CATSREGGREAFF. The variable domain in full, with the rest retrieved from reference TRBV15 and TRBJ1-1, is DAMVIQNPRYQVTQFGKPVTLSCSQTLNHNVMYWYQQKSSQAPKLLFHYYDKDFNNEADTPDNFQSRRPNTSFCFLDIRSPGLGDTAMYLCATSREGGREAFFGQGTRLTVV.

V is TRBV19 and J is TRBJ1-1; 8 bases map to TRBD1. There are 16 residues in the CDR3. J gave up 4 bases and V 4 bases, and 11 bases lay outside the gene matches. The germline V gene encodes CDR1 LNHDA and CDR2 SQIVND (reference sequence). CDR3 coding DNA: TGTGCCAGTAGTACCGGACAGGGAGTACTCGGCACTGAAGCTTTCTTT. Translation: CASSTGQGVLGTEAFF.

This chain uses TRBV29-1 with TRBJ1-1; perhaps TRBD1 as D (5 bases). Germline CDR1 and CDR2: SQVTM and ANQGSEA. V was cut by 8 bases and J by 1 base, with 11 bases left in between. This CDR3 contains 12 residues. The CDR3 reads CSTTTGNTEAFF. The CDR3 DNA is TGCAGCACTACTACAGGGAACACTGAAGCTTTCTTT. Together with reference TRBV29-1 and TRBJ1-1, the CDR3 gives the full variable domain: SAVISQKPSRDICQRGTSLTIQCQVDSQVTMMFWYRQQPGQSLTLIATANQGSEATYESGFVIDKFPISRPNLTFSTLTVSNMSPEDSSIYLCSTTTGNTEAFFGQGTRLTVV.

CDR3 residues: CASSWAPMGNSPLHF. CDR3 coding DNA: TGTGCCAGCAGTTGGGCACCAATGGGTAATTCACCCCTCCACTTT. The rearrangement uses TRBV2 and TRBJ1-6; D call uncertain. The V and J ends lost 5 bases and 6 bases respectively, with 14 bases between them. The CDR3 is 15 amino acids. CDR1 is SNHLY and CDR2 is FYNNEI in the germline V gene.

The chain employs TRBV15 and TRBJ2-1, with D possibly being TRBD2 (7 bases). Germline V CDR1 and CDR2: LNHNV, YYDKDF (reference sequence). The CDR3 totals 15 residues. Trimming left V 0 bases short and J 9 bases short, with 15 bases between. The CDR3 reads CATSRDRGGGTEQFF. CDR3 sequence (DNA): TGTGCCACCAGCAGAGATCGTGGGGGGGGCACTGAGCAGTTCTTC.

The chain carries TRBV27 and TRBJ1-5; tentative D call: TRBD1 (5 bases). In germline, CDR1 is MNHEY, CDR2 SMNVEV (reference sequence). CDR3 length equals 15 residues. Trimming shortened V by 6 bases and J by 6 bases, and 18 bases separated the two germline ends. The CDR3 here is CASRPTGHGLQPQHF. CDR3 in DNA: TGTGCCAGCAGGCCCACTGGACACGGTCTTCAGCCCCAGCATTTT.

The CDR3 reads CASSDRRGNNEQFF. CDR3 bases: TGTGCCAGCAGTGATCGGCGGGGGAACAATGAGCAGTTCTTC. The J gene is TRBJ2-1, the V gene TRBV2, with TRBD2 matching 7 bases. The germline CDR1 and CDR2 sequences are SNHLY and FYNNEI. The CDR3 length is 14 residues. The trim removed 3 bases at V and 5 bases at J, leaving 4 bases unmatched. Full variable domain (rest looked up from reference TRBV2 and TRBJ2-1): EPEVTQTPSHQVTQMGQEVILRCVPISNHLYFYWYRQILGQKVEFLVSFYNNEISEKSEIFDDQFSVERPDGSNFTLKIRSTKLEDSAMYFCASSDRRGNNEQFFGPGTRLTVL.

The rearrangement uses TRBV15 and TRBJ1-5; TRBD1 aligns across 7 bases. The CDR3 is 15 amino acids. V was clipped by 8 bases and J by 4 bases; unmatched bases: 11. Per the germline V gene, CDR1 is LNHNV and CDR2 is YYDKDF (reference sequence). CDR3 coding DNA: TGTGCCACCGGGACAGCAGGGAATAGAAATCAGCCCCAGCATTTT. This codes for CATGTAGNRNQPQHF.

V and J are TRBV4-2 and TRBJ1-2; tentatively, D is TRBD1 (6 bases). The germline V and J ends were trimmed by 1 base and 7 bases, with 10 bases remaining between them. The CDR3 has 13 amino acids. Germline-derived CDR1 and CDR2 are LGHNA and YNFKEQ. The CDR3 is CASSQATGFGYTF. CDR3 in DNA: TGTGCCAGCAGCCAAGCTACAGGGTTTGGCTACACCTTC.

This sequence joins TRBV28 and TRBJ2-2; 14 bases are shared with TRBD2. CDR1 and CDR2 (germline): MDHEN, SYDVKM. The CDR3 runs 21 residues. The junction had 15 bases not matched to a gene; V was cut back by 2 bases and J by 4 bases. CDR3 nucleotide sequence: TGTGCCAGCAGTTTAGCTCGACTAGCGGGGGGGCGGTTCCCCCCCACCGGGGAGCTGTTTTTT. Amino acid sequence: CASSLARLAGGRFPPTGELFF.

This chain's CDR3 is CASSADSGRDTQYF. In DNA, the CDR3 is TGTGCCAGCAGTGCTGATAGCGGTAGAGATACGCAGTATTTT. The V and J genes are TRBV2 and TRBJ2-3; D is possibly TRBD2 (6 bases). Germline CDR1 reads SNHLY; CDR2 reads FYNNEI. V was pared by 4 bases and J by 5 bases, with 13 bases between. The CDR3 runs 14 residues. The variable domain in full, with the rest retrieved from reference TRBV2 and TRBJ2-3, is EPEVTQTPSHQVTQMGQEVILRCVPISNHLYFYWYRQILGQKVEFLVSFYNNEISEKSEIFDDQFSVERPDGSNFTLKIRSTKLEDSAMYFCASSADSGRDTQYFGPGTRLTVL.

V usage is TRBV18 and J usage is TRBJ2-7; D possibly corresponds to TRBD2 (7 bases). The CDR3 consists of 16 residues. Trimming cost V 3 bases and J 5 bases, with 20 bases left between them. Germline V gene data show CDR1 as KGHSH and CDR2 as LQKENI. CDR3 loop: CASSPYTLGGPDEQYF. The CDR3 DNA follows: TGTGCCAGCTCACCTTATACCTTGGGGGGGCCCGACGAGCAGTACTTC.

This clone occurred a few times. The chain recombines TRBV10-2 with TRBJ2-5; no reliable D call. The CDR3 loop spans 13 amino acids. V lost 5 bases and J 5 bases, leaving 12 bases between the germline ends. CDR1 is WSHSY and CDR2 is SAAADI in the germline V gene. The chain's CDR3 is CASSFLLGETQYF. Here the CDR3 DNA reads TGCGCCAGCAGTTTCCTCCTCGGGGAGACCCAGTACTTC.

The gene calls are TRBV13 and TRBJ2-1; possibly TRBD1 for D (6 bases). There are 13 residues in the CDR3. V gave up 5 bases and J gave up 6 bases, with 11 bases separating them. CDR1 PRHDT and CDR2 FYEKMQ come from the germline V gene (reference sequence). The CDR3: CASSPLTGNEQFF. The CDR3 region has the DNA TGTGCCAGCAGCCCTTTGACAGGCAATGAGCAGTTCTTC.

This clone was observed a few times. The chain recombines TRBV27 with TRBJ1-1, with 9 bases aligning to TRBD1. Unmatched junction bases numbered 6, after V lost 2 bases and J lost 5 bases. The CDR3 contains 15 residues. The germline gives CDR1 MNHEY, CDR2 SMNVEV (reference sequence). The CDR3 loop reads CASSLGGTGNTEAFF. Here the CDR3 DNA reads TGTGCCAGCAGTTTAGGAGGGACAGGGAATACTGAAGCTTTCTTT.

The J gene is TRBJ2-3, the V gene TRBV29-1; D is undetermined. The germline V gene has CDR1 SQVTM and CDR2 ANQGSEA. The CDR3 covers 13 residues. Trimming cost V 3 bases and J 2 bases, with 9 bases left between them. CDR3 DNA: TGCAGCGTTGAGGGCCCTATCACAGATACGCAGTATTTT. Its translation is CSVEGPITDTQYF.

DNA of the CDR3: TGTGCCAGCAGCTCGGCGACTACGGAATGGGAGACCCAGTACTTC. Protein product: CASSSATTEWETQYF. The chain recombines TRBV7-9 with TRBJ2-5; D possibly corresponds to TRBD2 (5 bases). Germline values: CDR1 SEHNR, CDR2 FQNEAQ (reference sequence). The CDR3 sequence is 15 residues long. With 4 bases removed from V and 5 bases from J, the gap between germline ends came to 17 bases.